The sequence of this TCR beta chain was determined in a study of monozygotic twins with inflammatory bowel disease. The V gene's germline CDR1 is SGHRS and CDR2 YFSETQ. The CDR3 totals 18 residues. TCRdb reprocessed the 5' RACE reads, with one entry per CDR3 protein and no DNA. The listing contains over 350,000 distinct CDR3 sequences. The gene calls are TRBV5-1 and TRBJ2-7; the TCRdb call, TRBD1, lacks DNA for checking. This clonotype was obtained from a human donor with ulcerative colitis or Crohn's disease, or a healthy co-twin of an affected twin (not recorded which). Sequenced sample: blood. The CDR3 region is CASSFNPPRGTGAYEQYF.